The present T cell receptor (beta chain) was sequenced within a study of shared clonotypes between healthy human individuals. Study-wide results and limits: A limitation of the genetic and exposure-history diversity represented arose from few donors.

About this clone itself: Its specificity is unknown.

The repertoire was sequenced with immunoSEQ multiplex PCR; TCRdb's copy has only in-frame clones and lacks some. The sample contains 950,000 to 1,200,000 clones, 70% to 85% of which appear only once. V was pared by 2 bases and J by 5 bases, with 7 bases of the junction left unmatched. The CDR3 length is 15 residues. The V gene's germline CDR1 is MGHRA and CDR2 YSYEKL. The chain recombines TRBV4-1 with TRBJ2-3, with 7 bases fitting TRBD2. This receptor was taken from a man between 18 and 35 years old in good health. Some clones in this sample may be carry-over from other donors' samples. The sample comprised memory CD4+ T cells from PBMCs. Documented subset: CD45RA-negative fraction. This CDR3 reads CASSQLGLDVDTQYF. In DNA, the CDR3 is TGCGCCAGCAGCCAACTTGGACTAGATGTAGATACGCAGTATTTT.